The next 29 T cell receptor beta chains were all read from a single sample in a study of blood T cells in healthy people across ages (dated by TCRdb to between 2014 and 2017). The library relied on 5' RACE. Sequencing instrument: Illumina HiSeq 2500. A second roughly 7 to 11 cycle PCR used a sample-barcoded 5' primer and a J-beta primer mix. TCRdb reworked the public reads: Q25 trimming with fastp, MiXCR clone assembly, productive beta chains retained. Each record represents a unique CDR3 protein, reported with the most common genes and DNA among its rows. The sample yields 780,000 or so distinct CDR3 sequences; 56% were counted once. Roughly 24% of the sample comes from the top ten. The source material was blood. The receptors shown here come from a man aged 40-55 years in good health.

To note about this clonotype: One end of the junction is discordant with germline, which a read error may explain. This chain connects TRBV4-3 to TRBJ1-6, with TRBD1 as a possible D gene (6 bases). CDR3 length: 15 amino acids. Looked up from germline, CDR1 is LGHNA and CDR2 is YSLEER. The CDR3 loop is CASSQVAGERTPLHF. CDR3 bases: TGCGCCAGCAGCCAAGTGGCAGGGGAAAGGACACCTCTCCACTTT.

V gene TRBV20-1 combines with J gene TRBJ2-7; D remains ambiguous. V shed 0 bases and J shed 5 bases, with 14 bases lying between them. Germline CDR1 reads DFQATT; CDR2 reads SNEGSKA (reference sequence). The CDR3 extends over 14 amino acids. CDR3 sequence reads: CSARDTAGGHEQYF. CDR3 sequence (DNA): TGCAGTGCTAGAGATACGGCAGGCGGTCACGAGCAGTACTTC.

CDR3 bases: TGTGCCAGCAGCCTACGAGCGTCGGGACTAGAAGAGACCCAGTACTTC. This translates into CASSLRASGLEETQYF. The chain is built from TRBV3-1 and TRBJ2-5; 8 nucleotides agree with TRBD2. This CDR3 has 16 residues. Germline CDR1 LGHDT, CDR2 YNNKEL (reference sequence). J was trimmed by 3 bases and V by 4 bases; bases with no gene match: 10.

The V call is TRBV9, the J call TRBJ2-1; a weak D match, TRBD2 (6 bases). The CDR3 totals 15 residues. V lost 0 bases and J 2 bases, leaving 9 bases between the germline ends. Germline V gives CDR1 SGDLS, CDR2 YYNGEE. The CDR3 nucleotides are TGTGCCAGCAGCGTAGCGGGAGCGGCCTACAATGAGCAGTTCTTC. Its protein product is CASSVAGAAYNEQFF.

This clonotype was seen a handful of times. Relative to the germline gene, one junction end is altered; a read error may explain this. The V call is TRBV24-1, the J call TRBJ2-3, with 9 bases aligning to TRBD2. Per germline, CDR1 KGHDR and CDR2 SFDVKD. The CDR3 is 16 amino acids. CDR3 nucleotides: TGTGCCACCAGTGACCTGACTAGCGGAAGCACGGATACGCAGTATTTT. It is translated as CATSDLTSGSTDTQYF.

The chain links TRBV5-1 to TRBJ2-4; either TRBD1 or TRBD2 may fit D (6 bases each). The DNA matches TRBJ2-7 better at its end, which makes the J call doubtful. Germline V CDR1 and CDR2: SGHRS, YFSETQ. This CDR3 spans 16 amino acids. CDR3 nucleotides: TGCGCCAGCAGTATGCCAAGGGGGGTAGGTAGCTACGAGCAGTACTTC. This codes for CASSMPRGVGSYEQYF.

This clonotype was counted a few times. The chain combines TRBV2 with TRBJ2-7; weak D call: TRBD1 (6 bases). The CDR3 runs 14 residues. The V gene lost 4 bases and the J gene lost 3 bases, with 13 bases spanning the gap. Germline V gives CDR1 SNHLY, CDR2 FYNNEI. This CDR3 reads CASSVDRRLYEQYF. Here the CDR3 DNA reads TGTGCCAGCAGTGTGGACAGACGTCTCTACGAGCAGTACTTC.

The chain is built from TRBV29-1 and TRBJ2-7; no reliable D call. V was trimmed by 3 bases and J by 6 bases, leaving 3 bases between them. The CDR3 consists of 9 residues. From germline, CDR1 is SQVTM and CDR2 ANQGSEA. CDR3 sequence reads: CSVDSEQYF. The CDR3 bases are TGCAGCGTTGACTCCGAGCAGTACTTC.

This clonotype appeared a few times. This chain joins TRBV27 and TRBJ2-3; 11 bases agree with TRBD2. With 6 bases clipped from V and 2 bases from J, the junction kept 7 bases outside the gene matches. CDR3 length: 16 amino acids. Per germline, CDR1 MNHEY and CDR2 SMNVEV (reference sequence). DNA of the CDR3: TGTGCCAGCAGCCCCGGGACTAGCGGCCTCACAGATACGCAGTATTTT. Protein sequence: CASSPGTSGLTDTQYF.

V gene TRBV28 combines with J gene TRBJ2-3; D gene uncertain. From germline, CDR1 is MDHEN and CDR2 SYDVKM. The CDR3 is 16 amino acids. V lost 5 bases, J lost 2 bases, and 17 bases lay in between. CDR3 sequence (DNA): TGTGCCAGCAGTCCGATTGACGACCCAAACACAGATACGCAGTATTTT. Its translation is CASSPIDDPNTDTQYF.

As to this clonotype: The junction departs from germline at one end; a sequencing error may be responsible. The rearrangement uses TRBV7-2 and TRBJ2-2, with D possibly TRBD2 on 6 matching bases. This CDR3 has 16 residues. The germline CDR1 and CDR2 sequences are SGHTA and FQGNSA. CDR3 amino acids: CACSLVGGSNTGELFF. As DNA, the CDR3 is TGTGCCTGCAGCTTAGTCGGGGGTTCGAACACCGGGGAGCTGTTTTTT.

The chain has TRBV2 and TRBJ2-7; D possibly uses TRBD1 or TRBD2 (5 bases each). V shed 9 bases and J shed 2 bases, with 17 bases lying between them. CDR1 and CDR2 from the germline V gene are SNHLY and FYNNEI. The CDR3 totals 14 residues. The CDR3 here is CARNRDQETYEQYF. Written as DNA, the CDR3 is TGTGCCAGGAACCGGGACCAGGAGACCTACGAGCAGTACTTC.

This clonotype was picked up a small number of times. V is TRBV10-3 and J is TRBJ2-5, with D perhaps TRBD1 (6 bases). Germline lookup yields CDR1 ENHRY and CDR2 SYGVKD. V dropped 7 bases and J dropped 5 bases, with 14 bases sitting between them. There are 13 residues in the CDR3. The DNA of the CDR3 is TGTGCCATCAAGGGAACAGGGCGGGAGACCCAGTACTTC. Amino acid sequence: CAIKGTGRETQYF.

About this clonotype: This sequence may be a read error, since a much larger clone differs from it by one base. This chain joins TRBV3-1 and TRBJ2-5; TRBD1 or TRBD2 may be the D gene (5 bases each). This CDR3 has 13 residues. Germline V gene data show CDR1 as LGHDT and CDR2 as YNNKEL (reference sequence). The CDR3 loop reads CASNQGTSETQYF. In DNA, the CDR3 is TGTGCCAGCAACCAAGGGACGTCTGAGACCCAGTACTTC.

Note on this clonotype: A read error may explain this, as a much larger clone is one base away. This sequence joins TRBV5-6 and TRBJ1-2; D gene ambiguous. From germline, CDR1 is SGHDT and CDR2 YYEEEE. This CDR3 comprises 15 residues. CDR3 bases: TGTGCCAGCAGCTTCGGCACCTTCGGAGCCTATGGCTACAACTTC. It translates to CASSFGTFGAYGYNF.

This clonotype turned up a few times. CDR3 protein: CASSAGTGVNEQYF. For the CDR3, the DNA is TGTGCCAGCAGTGCCGGGACAGGGGTGAACGAGCAGTACTTC. J is TRBJ2-7 and V is TRBV7-9; 10 nucleotides agree with TRBD1. The CDR3 contains 14 residues. J gave up 5 bases and V 6 bases, and 7 bases lay outside the gene matches. Per the germline V gene, CDR1 is SEHNR and CDR2 is FQNEAQ (reference sequence).

The chain has TRBV20-1 and TRBJ2-3; 9 bases fit TRBD2. The CDR3 has 16 residues. The J segment lost 4 bases and the V segment lost 6 bases, leaving 14 bases of the junction unmatched. CDR1 and CDR2 from the germline V gene are DFQATT and SNEGSKA (reference sequence). CDR3 residues: CSAPGLAGGEADTQYF. The CDR3 bases are TGCAGTGCCCCGGGACTAGCAGGAGGGGAGGCAGATACGCAGTATTTT.

A single count supports this clonotype. The J gene is TRBJ2-1, the V gene TRBV7-3, with D tentatively TRBD2 (6 bases). The CDR3 runs 17 residues. CDR1 and CDR2 from the germline V gene are SGHTA and FQGTGA. V was clipped by 2 bases and J by 7 bases, with 21 bases between them. The CDR3: CASSLLTTAGLLNEQFF. The CDR3 DNA follows: TGTGCCAGCAGCTTATTAACCACGGCGGGGTTACTAAATGAGCAGTTCTTC.

This clonotype was detected only a few times. The V gene is TRBV6-5, the J gene TRBJ2-7; no clear D. Germline V CDR1 and CDR2: MNHEY, SVGAGI. The CDR3 is made up of 14 amino acids. Trimming took 6 bases from V and 1 from J, leaving 13 bases between them. DNA for the CDR3: TGTGCCAGCAGCCTCCAGCCGGATTCCTACGAGCAGTACTTC. The encoded protein is CASSLQPDSYEQYF.

This clonotype was counted once. This chain connects TRBV12-3 or TRBV12-4 to TRBJ1-1; a weak D match, TRBD1 (6 bases). V gave up 4 bases and J gave up 1 base, with 13 bases separating them. The CDR3 contains 15 residues. CDR3 sequence reads: CASSSGNRENTEAFF. CDR3 nucleotides: TGTGCCAGCAGTTCGGGGAACAGGGAGAACACTGAAGCTTTCTTT.

CDR3 sequence (DNA): TGTGCCAGCAGTGGCGGTCCCCGGGCTGAAAAACTGTTTTTT. Protein sequence: CASSGGPRAEKLFF. V is TRBV28 and J is TRBJ1-4, with D hard to call. V lost 5 bases and J lost 7, with 14 bases in between. From germline, CDR1 is MDHEN and CDR2 SYDVKM. This CDR3 region has 14 residues.

The chain combines TRBV20-1 with TRBJ1-2; D gene ambiguous. CDR1 is DFQATT and CDR2 is SNEGSKA in the germline V gene (reference sequence). The CDR3 covers 13 residues. Trimming pared 0 bases from V and 3 bases from J, leaving 8 bases between. CDR3 coding DNA: TGCAGTGCTAGAGATTCCCAGGACTATGGCTACACCTTC. It yields the protein CSARDSQDYGYTF.

In DNA form, the CDR3 reads TGTGCCACCAGTGACCGGACAGGGGGGGAGGAAGAGACCCAGTACTTC. The encoded protein is CATSDRTGGEEETQYF. The chain joins TRBV24-1 to TRBJ2-5; 10 bases map to TRBD1. The CDR3 loop spans 16 amino acids. CDR1 and CDR2 from the germline V gene are KGHDR and SFDVKD. The V and J ends lost 4 bases and 3 bases, in that order; junction bases with no gene match: 7.

The chain uses TRBV7-2 and TRBJ1-5; a weak D match, TRBD1 (5 bases). The CDR3 is 16 residues long. Trimming left V 1 base short and J 1 base short, with 11 bases between. Looked up from germline, CDR1 is SGHTA and CDR2 is FQGNSA. CDR3 in amino acids: CASSLVGGASNQPQHF. CDR3 coding DNA: TGTGCCAGCAGCTTAGTGGGGGGTGCGAGCAATCAGCCCCAGCATTTT.

In its sample, this clonotype was seen a few times. This chain joins TRBV27 and TRBJ2-7; 12 bases agree with TRBD2. The CDR3 runs to 14 residues. Looked up from germline, CDR1 is MNHEY and CDR2 is SMNVEV (reference sequence). With V trimmed by 8 bases and J by 4 bases, 6 bases remained unmatched. The CDR3 DNA reads TGTGCCAGCGCCGGACTAGCGGGGATTTACGAGCAGTACTTC. It yields the protein CASAGLAGIYEQYF.

The chain carries TRBV6-2 or TRBV6-3 and TRBJ1-2; D gene ambiguous. There are 13 residues in the CDR3. With 7 bases removed from V and 8 bases from J, the gap between germline ends came to 17 bases. Germline V gene sequence: CDR1 MNHEY, CDR2 SVGEGT. The chain's CDR3 is CASINTEQTGYTF. The CDR3 DNA reads as TGTGCCAGCATTAATACCGAACAAACGGGCTACACCTTC.

This clonotype was seen a few times. The CDR3 region is CASSRVRGALIRAGELFF. The CDR3 region has the DNA TGTGCCAGCAGTCGTGTTCGGGGGGCCCTCATCCGCGCCGGGGAGCTGTTTTTT. J is TRBJ2-2 and V is TRBV27; TRBD2 is a possible D gene (7 bases). Germline V gene data show CDR1 as MNHEY and CDR2 as SMNVEV (reference sequence). The CDR3 totals 18 residues. V was clipped by 5 bases and J by 6 bases, with 25 bases between them.

This clonotype was seen more than once but under ten times. The CDR3 spells CASSWATGVWGTDTQYF. The CDR3 DNA is TGTGCCAGCAGTTGGGCGACGGGAGTTTGGGGCACAGATACGCAGTATTTT. The genes are TRBV6-6 and TRBJ2-3, with a tentative D call TRBD2 (6 bases). The germline V gene has CDR1 MNHNY and CDR2 SVGAGI (reference sequence). The CDR3 is made up of 17 amino acids. The V gene lost 4 bases and the J gene lost 1 base, with 18 bases spanning the gap.

The V call is TRBV28, the J call TRBJ1-5, with no clear D. This CDR3 is 14 amino acids long. The germline V gene encodes CDR1 MDHEN and CDR2 SYDVKM. Trimming stripped 6 bases from V and 2 bases from J, with 11 bases between. In nucleotides, the CDR3 is TGTGCCAGCAGCCGGATTGAGGGCAATCAGCCCCAGCATTTT. Translated: CASSRIEGNQPQHF.